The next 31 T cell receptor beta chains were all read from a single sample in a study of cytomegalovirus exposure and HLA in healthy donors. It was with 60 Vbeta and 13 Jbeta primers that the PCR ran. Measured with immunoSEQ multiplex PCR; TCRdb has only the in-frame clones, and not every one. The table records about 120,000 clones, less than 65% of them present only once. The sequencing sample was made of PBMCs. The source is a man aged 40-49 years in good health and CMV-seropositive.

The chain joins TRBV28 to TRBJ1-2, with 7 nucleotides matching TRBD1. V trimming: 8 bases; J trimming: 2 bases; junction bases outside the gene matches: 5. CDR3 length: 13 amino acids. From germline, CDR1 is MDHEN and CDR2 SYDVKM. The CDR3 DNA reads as TGTGCCAGCTCAGGGGGACAGAACTATGGCTACACCTTC. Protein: CASSGGQNYGYTF.

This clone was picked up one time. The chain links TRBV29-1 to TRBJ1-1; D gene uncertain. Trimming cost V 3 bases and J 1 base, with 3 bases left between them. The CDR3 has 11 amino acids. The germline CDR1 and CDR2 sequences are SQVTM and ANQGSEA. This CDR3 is CSVDGNTEAFF. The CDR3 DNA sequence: TGCAGCGTTGACGGGAACACTGAAGCTTTCTTT.

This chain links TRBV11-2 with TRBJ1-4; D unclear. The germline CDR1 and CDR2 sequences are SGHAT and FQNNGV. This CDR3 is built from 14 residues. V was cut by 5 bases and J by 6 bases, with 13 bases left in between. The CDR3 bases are TGTGCCAGCAGCCCTTCTCGGGGTTATGAAAAACTGTTTTTT. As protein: CASSPSRGYEKLFF. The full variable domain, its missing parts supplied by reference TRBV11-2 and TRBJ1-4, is EAGVAQSPRYKIIEKRQSVAFWCNPISGHATLYWYQQILGQGPKLLIQFQNNGVVDDSQLPKDRFSAERLKGVDSTLKIQPAKLEDSAVYLCASSPSRGYEKLFFGSGTQLSVL.

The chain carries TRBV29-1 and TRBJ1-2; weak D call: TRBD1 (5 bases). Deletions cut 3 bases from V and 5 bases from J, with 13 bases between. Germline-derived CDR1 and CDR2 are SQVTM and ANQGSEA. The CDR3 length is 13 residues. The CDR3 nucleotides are TGCAGCGTTGATGGGGCCAGGGCATATGGCTACACCTTC. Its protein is CSVDGARAYGYTF.

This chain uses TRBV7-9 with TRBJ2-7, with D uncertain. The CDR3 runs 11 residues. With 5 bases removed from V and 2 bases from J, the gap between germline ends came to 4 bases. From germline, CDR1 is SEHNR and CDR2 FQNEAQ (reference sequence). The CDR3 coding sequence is TGTGCCAGCAGCCCTGCCTACGAGCAGTACTTC. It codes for CASSPAYEQYF.

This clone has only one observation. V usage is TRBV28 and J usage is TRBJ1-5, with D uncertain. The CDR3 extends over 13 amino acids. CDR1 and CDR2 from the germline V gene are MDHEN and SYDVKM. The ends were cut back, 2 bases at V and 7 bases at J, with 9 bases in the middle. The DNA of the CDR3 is TGTGCCAGCAGTTTAGTATCTAACCAGCCCCAGCATTTT. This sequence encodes CASSLVSNQPQHF.

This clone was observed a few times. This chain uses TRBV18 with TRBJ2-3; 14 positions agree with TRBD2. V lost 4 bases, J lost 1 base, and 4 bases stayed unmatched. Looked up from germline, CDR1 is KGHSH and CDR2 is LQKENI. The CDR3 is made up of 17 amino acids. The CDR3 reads CASSRLAGGLRTDTQYF. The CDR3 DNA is TGTGCCAGCTCACGACTAGCGGGAGGGCTCCGCACAGATACGCAGTATTTT. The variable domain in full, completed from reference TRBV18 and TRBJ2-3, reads NAGVMQNPRHLVRRRGQEARLRCSPMKGHSHVYWYRQLPEEGLKFMVYLQKENIIDESGMPKERFSAEFPKEGPSILRIQQVVRGDSAAYFCASSRLAGGLRTDTQYFGPGTRLTVL.

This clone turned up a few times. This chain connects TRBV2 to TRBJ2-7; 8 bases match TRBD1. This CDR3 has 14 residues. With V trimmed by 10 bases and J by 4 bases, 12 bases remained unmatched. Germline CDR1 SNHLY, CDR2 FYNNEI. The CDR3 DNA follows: TGTGCCACCTCGAATGACAGGGGTGAATACGAGCAGTACTTC. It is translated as CATSNDRGEYEQYF.

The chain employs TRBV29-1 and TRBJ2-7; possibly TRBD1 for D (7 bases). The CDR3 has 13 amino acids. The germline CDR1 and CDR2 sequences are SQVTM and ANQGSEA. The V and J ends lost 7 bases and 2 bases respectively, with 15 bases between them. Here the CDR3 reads CSASRGTAYEQYF. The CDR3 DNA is TGCAGCGCTAGTCGCGGGACAGCCTACGAGCAGTACTTC.

Written as DNA, the CDR3 is TGTGCCAGCAGCTTAGAGAACAGGGGATATAACGGCTACACCTTC. Residues: CASSLENRGYNGYTF. The rearrangement uses TRBV7-9 and TRBJ1-2; TRBD1 aligns across 7 bases. Germline loops: CDR1 SEHNR, CDR2 FQNEAQ (reference sequence). V lost 1 base and J lost 8; bases outside the gene matches: 10. The CDR3 has 15 residues.

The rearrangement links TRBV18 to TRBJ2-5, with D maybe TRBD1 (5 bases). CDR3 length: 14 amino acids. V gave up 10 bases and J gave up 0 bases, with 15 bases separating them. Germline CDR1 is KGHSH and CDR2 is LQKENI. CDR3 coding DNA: TGTGCCACTTCCCTGGGGCCGAACCAAGAGACCCAGTACTTC. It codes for CATSLGPNQETQYF.

This CDR3 is CASSLWSTGAEQYF. CDR3 in DNA: TGCGCCAGCAGCTTGTGGAGCACGGGAGCCGAGCAGTACTTC. The chain couples TRBV5-1 to TRBJ2-7; possibly TRBD2 for D (6 bases). The germline gives CDR1 SGHRS, CDR2 YFSETQ. Trimming took off 1 base at V and 6 bases at J, with 14 bases between the two ends. The CDR3 totals 14 residues.

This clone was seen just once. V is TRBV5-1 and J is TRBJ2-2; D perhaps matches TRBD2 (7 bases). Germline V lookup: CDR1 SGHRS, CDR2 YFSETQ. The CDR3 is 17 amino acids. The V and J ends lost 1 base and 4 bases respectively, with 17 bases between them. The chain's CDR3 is CASSLIARGRGTGELFF. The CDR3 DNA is TGCGCCAGCAGCTTGATTGCGCGGGGGCGCGGCACCGGGGAGCTGTTTTTT.

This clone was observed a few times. The DNA for the CDR3 is TGCGCCAGCAGCTTGGCCCCCTCGGACAGGAGGAACACTGAAGCTTTCTTT. Its translation is CASSLAPSDRRNTEAFF. The chain links TRBV5-1 to TRBJ1-1; 7 positions agree with TRBD1. The CDR3 totals 17 residues. Germline values: CDR1 SGHRS, CDR2 YFSETQ. Germline trimming cut 0 bases from V and 1 base from J; bases unmatched to any gene: 9.

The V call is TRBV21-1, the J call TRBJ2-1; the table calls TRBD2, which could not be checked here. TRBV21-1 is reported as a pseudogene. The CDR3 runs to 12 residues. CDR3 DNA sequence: TGTGCCAGCAGCAGGCCTGAGGCTGAGCAGTTCTTC. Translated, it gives CASSRPEAEQFF.

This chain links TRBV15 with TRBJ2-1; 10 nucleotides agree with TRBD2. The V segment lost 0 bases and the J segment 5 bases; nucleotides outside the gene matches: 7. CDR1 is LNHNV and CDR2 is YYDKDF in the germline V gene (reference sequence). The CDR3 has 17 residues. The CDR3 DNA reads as TGTGCCACCAGCAGAGAAACCCCTAGCGGGGGAAACAATGAGCAGTTCTTC. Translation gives CATSRETPSGGNNEQFF.

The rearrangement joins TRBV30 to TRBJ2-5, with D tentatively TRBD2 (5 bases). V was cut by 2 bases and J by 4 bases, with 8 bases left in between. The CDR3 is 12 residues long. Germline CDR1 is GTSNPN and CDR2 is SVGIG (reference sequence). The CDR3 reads CAWSPGRETQYF. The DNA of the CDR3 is TGTGCCTGGAGTCCTGGGAGAGAGACCCAGTACTTC.

The CDR3 reads CASSLRQGALEAFF. Written as DNA, the CDR3 is TGTGCCAGCAGTTTAAGACAGGGGGCGTTAGAAGCTTTCTTT. The rearrangement links TRBV28 to TRBJ1-1, with 10 bases that match TRBD1. The V gene end was trimmed by 2 bases and the J gene end by 8 bases; junction bases not matched to a gene: 5. The CDR3 extends over 14 amino acids. Germline assignment: CDR1 MDHEN and CDR2 SYDVKM.

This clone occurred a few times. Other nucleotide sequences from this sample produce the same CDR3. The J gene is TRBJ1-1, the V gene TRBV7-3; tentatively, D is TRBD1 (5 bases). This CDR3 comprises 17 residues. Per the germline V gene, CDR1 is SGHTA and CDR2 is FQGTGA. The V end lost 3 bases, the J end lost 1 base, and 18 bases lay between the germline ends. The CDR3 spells CASSLMAPDSRNTEAFF. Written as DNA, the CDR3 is TGTGCCAGCAGCTTGATGGCCCCCGACAGCAGGAACACTGAAGCTTTCTTT.

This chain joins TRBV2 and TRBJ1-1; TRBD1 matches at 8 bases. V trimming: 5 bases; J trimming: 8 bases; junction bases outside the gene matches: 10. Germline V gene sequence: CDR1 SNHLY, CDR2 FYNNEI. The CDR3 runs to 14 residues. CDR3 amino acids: CASSLRAGGQEAFF. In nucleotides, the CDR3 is TGTGCCAGCAGTCTGAGAGCAGGGGGCCAGGAAGCTTTCTTT.

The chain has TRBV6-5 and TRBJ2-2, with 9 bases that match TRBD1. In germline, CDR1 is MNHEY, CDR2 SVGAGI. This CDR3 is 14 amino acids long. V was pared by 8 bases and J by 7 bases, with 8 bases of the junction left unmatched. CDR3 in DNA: TGTGCCAGCGGACGGGACAGGGCGGTCGGGGAGCTGTTTTTT. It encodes CASGRDRAVGELFF.

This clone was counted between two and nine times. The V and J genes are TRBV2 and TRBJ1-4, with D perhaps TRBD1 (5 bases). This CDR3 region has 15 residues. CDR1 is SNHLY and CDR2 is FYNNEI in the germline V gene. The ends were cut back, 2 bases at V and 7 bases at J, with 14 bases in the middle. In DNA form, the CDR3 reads TGTGCCAGCAGTGAATTCTCAGGGTGGAGTGAAAAACTGTTTTTT. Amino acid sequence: CASSEFSGWSEKLFF.

The CDR3 here is CASSEPGQGYYGYTF. The CDR3 DNA reads as TGTGCCAGCAGTGAGCCGGGACAGGGCTACTATGGCTACACCTTC. V and J are TRBV25-1 and TRBJ1-2; 9 nucleotides line up with TRBD1. J lost 3 bases, V lost 3 bases, and 5 bases had no gene match. This CDR3 has 15 amino acids. The germline V gene has CDR1 MGHDK and CDR2 SYGVNS.

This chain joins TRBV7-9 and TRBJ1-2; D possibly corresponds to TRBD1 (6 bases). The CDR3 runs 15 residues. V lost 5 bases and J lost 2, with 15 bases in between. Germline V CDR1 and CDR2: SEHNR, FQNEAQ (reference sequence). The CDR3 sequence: CASSPLRTANYGYTF. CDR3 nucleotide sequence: TGTGCCAGCAGCCCCTTAAGGACAGCGAACTATGGCTACACCTTC.

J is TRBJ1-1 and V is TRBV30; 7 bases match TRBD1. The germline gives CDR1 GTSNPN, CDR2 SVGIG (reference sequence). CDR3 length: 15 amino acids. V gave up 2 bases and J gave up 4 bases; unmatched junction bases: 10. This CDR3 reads CAWSPRQGFITEAFF. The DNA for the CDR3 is TGTGCCTGGAGTCCCCGACAGGGTTTTATCACTGAAGCTTTCTTT.

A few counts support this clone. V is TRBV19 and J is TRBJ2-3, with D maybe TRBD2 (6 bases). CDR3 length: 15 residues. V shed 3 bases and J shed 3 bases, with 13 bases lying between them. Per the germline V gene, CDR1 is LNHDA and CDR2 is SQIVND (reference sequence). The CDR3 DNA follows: TGTGCCAGTAGTATGTCCATGGGGGGTACAGATACGCAGTATTTT. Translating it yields CASSMSMGGTDTQYF.

The CDR3 protein is CASSQDVGQVTYNEQFF. The CDR3, as DNA: TGTGCCAGCAGCCAAGATGTAGGACAAGTCACCTACAATGAGCAGTTCTTC. The chain links TRBV14 to TRBJ2-1; possibly TRBD1 for D (5 bases). V was clipped by 0 bases and J by 2 bases, with 14 bases between them. The CDR3 is made up of 17 amino acids. Germline V gene data show CDR1 as SGHDN and CDR2 as FVKESK.

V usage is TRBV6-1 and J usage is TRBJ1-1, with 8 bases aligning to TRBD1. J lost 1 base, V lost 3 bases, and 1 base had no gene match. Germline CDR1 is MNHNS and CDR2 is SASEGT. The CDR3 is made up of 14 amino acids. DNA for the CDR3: TGTGCCAGCAGTGACAGGGGGCAGAACACTGAAGCTTTCTTT. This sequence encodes CASSDRGQNTEAFF.

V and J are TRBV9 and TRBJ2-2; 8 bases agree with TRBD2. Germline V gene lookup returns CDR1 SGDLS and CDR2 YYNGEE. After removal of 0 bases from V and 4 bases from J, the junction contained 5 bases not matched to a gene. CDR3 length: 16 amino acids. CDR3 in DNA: TGTGCCAGCAGCGTAGAAGCGGGAGCTACCACCGGGGAGCTGTTTTTT. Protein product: CASSVEAGATTGELFF.

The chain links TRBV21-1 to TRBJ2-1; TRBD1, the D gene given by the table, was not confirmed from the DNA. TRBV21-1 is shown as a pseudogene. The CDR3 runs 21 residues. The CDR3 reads CASSKAGRGTATSSSYNEQFF. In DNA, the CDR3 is TGTGCCAGCAGCAAAGCGGGAAGGGGGACAGCCACTTCGAGCTCCTACAATGAGCAGTTCTTC.

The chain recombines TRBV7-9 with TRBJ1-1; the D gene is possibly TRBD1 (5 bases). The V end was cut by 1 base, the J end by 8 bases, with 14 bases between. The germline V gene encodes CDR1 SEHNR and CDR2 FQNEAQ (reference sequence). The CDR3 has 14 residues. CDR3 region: CASSLGDSGLEAFF. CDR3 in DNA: TGTGCCAGCAGCTTAGGAGACAGTGGGTTGGAAGCTTTCTTT.